One and the same sample provided the 21 T cell receptor beta chains below, sequenced in a study of blood T cells in healthy people across ages. Sample-barcoded 5' priming and a J-beta primer mix drove a second PCR of about 7 to 12 cycles. TCRdb reprocessed the 5' RACE reads with MiXCR, giving one entry per CDR3 protein. The table has around 2 million distinct CDR3 sequences, more than 35% seen once. The sequenced sample was blood. The receptors stem from a human donor in good health.

The chain uses TRBV3-1 and TRBJ2-2; D ambiguous. CDR3 length: 13 residues. CDR1 is LGHDT, CDR2 YNNKEL, per germline (reference sequence). V was trimmed by 2 bases and J by 2 bases, leaving 3 bases between them. The chain's CDR3 is CASSQFNTGELFF. The CDR3 coding sequence is TGTGCCAGCAGCCAATTCAACACCGGGGAGCTGTTTTTT.

In this sample, this clonotype turned up a few times. The gene calls are TRBV15 and TRBJ1-5; possible D gene TRBD1, 6 bases. The CDR3 contains 13 residues. CDR1 is LNHNV and CDR2 is YYDKDF in the germline V gene (reference sequence). The ends were cut back, 3 bases at V and 7 bases at J, with 10 bases in the middle. CDR3 DNA sequence: TGTGCCACCAGCAGGGACAGAGGGCAGCCCCAGCATTTT. Its translation is CATSRDRGQPQHF.

Worth noting for this clonotype: The CDR3 ends on some other residue instead of the conserved phenylalanine or tryptophan, so this is likely a read error. The genes are TRBV15 and TRBJ1-2; tentatively, D is TRBD1 (6 bases). Germline lookup yields CDR1 LNHNV and CDR2 YYDKDF (reference sequence). The CDR3 runs 18 residues. V lost 5 bases to trimming and J lost 2 bases, with 24 bases between them. CDR3 bases: TGTGCCACCAGCCCCATAGGGGCAGGGGAGTTGTCGAACTATGGCTACACCCTC. Translating it yields CATSPIGAGELSNYGYTL.

The rearrangement joins TRBV20-1 to TRBJ2-1; D unclear. CDR1 is DFQATT and CDR2 is SNEGSKA in the germline V gene (reference sequence). The V and J ends lost 5 bases and 9 bases respectively, with 11 bases between them. The CDR3 sequence is 11 residues long. The CDR3 spells CSAHWMAEQFF. CDR3 nucleotides: TGCAGTGCTCATTGGATGGCTGAGCAGTTCTTC.

This clonotype appeared a single time. CDR3 residues: CASSWLREQFF. The CDR3 DNA reads TGTGCCAGCAGTTGGCTCCGAGAGCAGTTCTTC. The rearrangement links TRBV6-2 or TRBV6-3 to TRBJ2-1; D is uncertain. The germline V gene has CDR1 MNHEY and CDR2 SVGEGT. The CDR3 sequence is 11 residues long. V gave up 4 bases and J gave up 10 bases, with 8 bases separating them.

The table lists this clonotype with many counts. This chain connects TRBV5-1 to TRBJ2-3; 8 bases map to TRBD1. From germline, CDR1 is SGHRS and CDR2 YFSETQ. The CDR3 consists of 16 residues. The trim removed 0 bases at V and 0 bases at J, leaving 3 bases unmatched. Written as DNA, the CDR3 is TGCGCCAGCAGCTTGGGACAGGGGTTCAGCACAGATACGCAGTATTTT. Translation gives CASSLGQGFSTDTQYF.

The CDR3 protein is CASSEDFQETQYF. The CDR3 nucleotides read TGTGCCAGCAGTGAAGACTTCCAAGAGACCCAGTACTTC. This rearrangement joins TRBV6-1 to TRBJ2-4; D not certain. The assigned J gene may be wrong: the sequence end matches TRBJ2-5 better. CDR1 is MNHNS, CDR2 SASEGT, per germline. CDR3 length equals 13 residues.

The chain recombines TRBV7-2 with TRBJ2-7; 7 nucleotides align to TRBD2. The length of the CDR3 is 16 residues. Germline CDR1 SGHTA, CDR2 FQGNSA. V trimming: 1 base; J trimming: 2 bases; junction bases outside the gene matches: 8. The CDR3 DNA sequence: TGTGCCAGCAGCTTAGTTTCAGCGGGGAGTACCTACGAGCAGTACTTC. This encodes CASSLVSAGSTYEQYF.

This chain connects TRBV4-1 to TRBJ1-2, with a tentative D call TRBD1 (5 bases). Per germline, CDR1 MGHRA and CDR2 YSYEKL. The CDR3 is made up of 17 amino acids. V shed 4 bases and J shed 3 bases, with 21 bases lying between them. The CDR3 DNA is TGCGCCAGCAGCCCTGAAGGTTGGGCTCGGGGCGACTATGGCTACACCTTC. Its translation is CASSPEGWARGDYGYTF.

The gene calls are TRBV6-2 or TRBV6-3 and TRBJ1-2, with no clear D. The V and J ends lost 6 bases and 8 bases respectively, with 13 bases between them. Germline-derived CDR1 and CDR2 are MNHEY and SVGEGT. CDR3 length equals 12 residues. The CDR3 nucleotides read TGTGCCAGCAGCCCCAGAGAGGACGGCTACACCTTC. It translates to CASSPREDGYTF.

J is TRBJ1-2 and V is TRBV7-9, with no clear D. Germline CDR1 reads SEHNR; CDR2 reads FQNEAQ (reference sequence). The CDR3 has 13 residues. Trimming took 5 bases from V and 13 from J, leaving 20 bases between them. The CDR3 here is CASSTTYPDLSTF. In DNA, the CDR3 is TGTGCCAGCAGCACAACGTACCCAGATCTCAGCACCTTC.

This rearrangement joins TRBV27 to TRBJ2-3; the D is unclear. Between the trimmed V and J ends, which lost 5 bases and 0 bases, there was a span of 12 bases. This CDR3 has 15 residues. Looked up from germline, CDR1 is MNHEY and CDR2 is SMNVEV (reference sequence). The CDR3 nucleotides read TGTGCCAGCAGTCTAGACTTTGCTAGCACAGATACGCAGTATTTT. Translated, it gives CASSLDFASTDTQYF.

The J gene is TRBJ1-1, the V gene TRBV14, with 7 bases identical to TRBD1. Germline values: CDR1 SGHDN, CDR2 FVKESK. Trimming at V came to 6 bases and at J to 3 bases, leaving 25 bases not matched to a gene. CDR3 length: 20 residues. The CDR3 loop is CASRPLRDKDRVVGDTEAFF. The CDR3 DNA is TGTGCCAGCAGGCCTCTTCGTGACAAAGACAGGGTGGTCGGCGACACTGAAGCTTTCTTT. The full variable domain, its missing parts supplied by reference TRBV14 and TRBJ1-1, is EAGVTQFPSHSVIEKGQTVTLRCDPISGHDNLYWYRRVMGKEIKFLLHFVKESKQDESGMPNNRFLAERTGGTYSTLKVQPAELEDSGVYFCASRPLRDKDRVVGDTEAFFGQGTRLTVV.

The chain uses TRBV7-3 and TRBJ2-7; TRBD2 matches 10 bases. The V gene's germline CDR1 is SGHTA and CDR2 FQGTGA. The V and J ends lost 4 bases and 3 bases, in that order; junction bases with no gene match: 6. The CDR3 has 15 amino acids. CDR3 sequence reads: CASSYGVAGGYEQYF. CDR3 nucleotide sequence: TGTGCCAGCAGCTATGGGGTAGCGGGGGGCTACGAGCAGTACTTC.

The chain recombines TRBV5-4 with TRBJ1-2; 7 bases are shared with TRBD1. Germline CDR1 reads SGHNT; CDR2 reads YYREEE (reference sequence). This CDR3 contains 16 residues. The trim removed 3 bases at V and 4 bases at J, leaving 12 bases unmatched. CDR3 nucleotide sequence: TGTGCCAGCAGCTCTCTCCAGGAGGGACAGATCTATGGCTACACCTTC. Translation gives CASSSLQEGQIYGYTF.

This chain joins TRBV18 and TRBJ1-5; D ambiguous. The ends were cut back, 3 bases at V and 0 bases at J, with 12 bases in the middle. The CDR3 totals 16 residues. The germline gives CDR1 KGHSH, CDR2 LQKENI. CDR3 sequence: CASSPLTLNSNQPQHF. The CDR3, as DNA: TGTGCCAGCTCACCCCTGACCCTCAATAGCAATCAGCCCCAGCATTTT.

The chain recombines TRBV24-1 with TRBJ1-2; D is unclear. Germline assignment: CDR1 KGHDR and CDR2 SFDVKD. The CDR3 consists of 14 residues. The ends were cut back, 3 bases at V and 8 bases at J, with 15 bases in the middle. CDR3 protein: CATSDVSRAQGYTF. The CDR3 DNA sequence: TGTGCCACCAGTGATGTGAGTAGGGCTCAAGGCTACACCTTC.

For the CDR3, the DNA is TGCAGTGCTAGCCGGTTGAATGGTCAGCCCCAGCATTTT. Translating it yields CSASRLNGQPQHF. The V call is TRBV20-1, the J call TRBJ1-5; no clear D gene. Germline V gives CDR1 DFQATT, CDR2 SNEGSKA (reference sequence). The CDR3 covers 13 residues. Trimming took 3 bases from V and 6 from J, leaving 12 bases between them.

This chain uses TRBV12-3 or TRBV12-4 with TRBJ2-7; weak D call: TRBD2 (6 bases). This CDR3 has 12 amino acids. Trimming removed 5 bases at V and 7 bases at J, with 12 bases between. DNA of the CDR3: TGTGCCAGCAGTCCCAAGGAGGGGGAGCAGTACTTC. It codes for CASSPKEGEQYF.

This clonotype was observed a few times. At one end the junction does not follow the germline gene, possibly because of a read error. This chain connects TRBV4-2 to TRBJ1-2, with D tentatively TRBD1 (5 bases). CDR1 and CDR2 from the germline V gene are LGHNA and YNFKEQ. The length of the CDR3 is 14 residues. CDR3: CASSQDGAFYGYTF. The CDR3 coding sequence is TGTGCCAGTAGCCAAGACGGGGCGTTCTATGGCTACACCTTC.

The rearrangement joins TRBV6-4 to TRBJ2-2, with a possible D match to TRBD2 (5 bases). Trimming removed 4 bases from V and 0 bases from J, with 9 bases in between. The CDR3 runs to 15 residues. CDR1 and CDR2 from the germline V gene are MRHNA and SNTAGT. Here the CDR3 DNA reads TGTGCCAGCAGTGGGACTGCCTCGAACACCGGGGAGCTGTTTTTT. This sequence encodes CASSGTASNTGELFF.